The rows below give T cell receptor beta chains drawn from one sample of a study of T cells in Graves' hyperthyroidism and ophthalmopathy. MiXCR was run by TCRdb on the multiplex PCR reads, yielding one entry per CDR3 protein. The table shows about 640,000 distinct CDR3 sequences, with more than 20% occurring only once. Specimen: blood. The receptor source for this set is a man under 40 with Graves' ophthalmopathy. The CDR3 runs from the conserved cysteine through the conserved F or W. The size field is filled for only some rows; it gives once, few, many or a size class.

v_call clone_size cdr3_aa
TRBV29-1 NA CSVVDRGQNEQFF
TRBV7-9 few CASSPRSSLGGALYEQYF
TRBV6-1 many CASSKDRSIHEQFF
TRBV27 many CASSSDSSEAFF
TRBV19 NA CASSIIGTGGDEQFF
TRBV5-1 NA CASSPSTGYSNQPQHF
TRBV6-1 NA CASSGITGATNEKLFF
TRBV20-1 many CSARGVGTGRITEAFF
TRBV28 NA CASSSAQGPIAPNYGYTF
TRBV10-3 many CAISPGPDRWTGELFF
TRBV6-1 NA CAILLPGLQVTDTQYF
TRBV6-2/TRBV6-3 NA CASSFGQGARGTDTQYF
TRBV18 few CASSPRGQGSSGANVLTF
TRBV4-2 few CASSQLGTEYGYTF
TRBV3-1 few CASSPTRVRTIYF
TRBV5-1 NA CASSLGSGTGPYEQYF
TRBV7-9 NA CASSLLGTGFDEQFF
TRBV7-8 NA CASSALSNTGELFF
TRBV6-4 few CASSERGPSTISSYNEQFF
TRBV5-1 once CASSPPAGVRTGELFF
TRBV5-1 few CASSPGRRGYGYTF
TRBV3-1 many CASSELGGAGNTIYF
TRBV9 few CASSVGVTSNYGYTF
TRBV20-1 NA CSATRGINDSPLHF
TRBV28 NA CASSRIVGELFF
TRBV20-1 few CSARPLAGGYNEQFF
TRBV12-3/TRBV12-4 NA CASSLDRGRGGASYEQYF
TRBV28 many CASSLPTGGSEKLFF
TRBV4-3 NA CASSQDRDSYNSPLHF
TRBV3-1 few CASSQVGTDNTEAFF
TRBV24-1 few CATSEYGTQYF
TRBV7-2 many CASRHRGGVSYNEQFF
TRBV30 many CAWSRTDANQPQHF
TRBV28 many CASSDGAAIVNTEAFF
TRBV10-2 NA CASSVLAEGYEQYF
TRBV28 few CASSLLSGASGMYNEQFF
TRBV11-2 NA CASRGGTSGGTDTQYF
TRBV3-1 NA CASSPAGLARLNEQFF
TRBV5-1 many CASSFMGGHEQYF
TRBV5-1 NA CASSLSSRVTDTQYF
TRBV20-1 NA CSAHRQSGNQPQHF
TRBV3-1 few CASSPLSGDEQYF
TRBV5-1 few CASSLDQSYYNEQFF
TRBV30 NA CAWSVGSGGLMNTEAFF
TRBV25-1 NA CASSEAGAKYNEQFF